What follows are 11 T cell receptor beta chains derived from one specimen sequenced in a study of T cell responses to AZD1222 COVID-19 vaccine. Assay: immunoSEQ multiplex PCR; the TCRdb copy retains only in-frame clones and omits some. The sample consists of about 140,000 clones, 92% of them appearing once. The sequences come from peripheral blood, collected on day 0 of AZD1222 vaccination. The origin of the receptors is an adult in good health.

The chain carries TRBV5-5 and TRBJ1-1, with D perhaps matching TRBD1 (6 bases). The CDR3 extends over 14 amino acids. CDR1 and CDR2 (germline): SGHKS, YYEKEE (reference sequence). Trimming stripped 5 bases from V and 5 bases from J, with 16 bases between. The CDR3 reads CASSRQALGTEAFF. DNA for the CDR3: TGTGCCAGCAGTCGACAGGCTCTGGGGACTGAAGCTTTCTTT.

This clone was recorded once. This CDR3 is CAWSDGQSYNSPLHF. The CDR3, as DNA: TGTGCCTGGAGTGATGGACAGTCATATAATTCACCCCTCCACTTT. This rearrangement joins TRBV30 to TRBJ1-6, with D perhaps matching TRBD1 (6 bases). This CDR3 has 15 amino acids. The germline V gene encodes CDR1 GTSNPN and CDR2 SVGIG (reference sequence). The V and J ends lost 1 base and 4 bases respectively, with 11 bases between them.

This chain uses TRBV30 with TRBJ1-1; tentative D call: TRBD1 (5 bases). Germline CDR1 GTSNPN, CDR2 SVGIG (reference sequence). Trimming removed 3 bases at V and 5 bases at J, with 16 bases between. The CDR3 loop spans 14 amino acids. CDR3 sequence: CAWRNRYLGTEAFF. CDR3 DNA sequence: TGTGCCTGGAGGAACAGGTACCTGGGGACTGAAGCTTTCTTT.

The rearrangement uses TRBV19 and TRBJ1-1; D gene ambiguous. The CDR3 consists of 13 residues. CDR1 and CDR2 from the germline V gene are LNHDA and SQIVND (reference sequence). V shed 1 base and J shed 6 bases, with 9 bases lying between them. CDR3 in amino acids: CASSIVGSAEAFF. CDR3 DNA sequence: TGTGCCAGTAGTATAGTTGGGTCTGCTGAAGCTTTCTTT.

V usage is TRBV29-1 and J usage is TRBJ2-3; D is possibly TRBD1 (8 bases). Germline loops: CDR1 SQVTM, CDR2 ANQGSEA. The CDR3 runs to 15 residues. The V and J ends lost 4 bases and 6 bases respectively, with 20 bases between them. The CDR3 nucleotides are TGCAGCGTTGTTACAGGGGGGGCCATCTTGGATACGCAGTATTTT. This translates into CSVVTGGAILDTQYF.

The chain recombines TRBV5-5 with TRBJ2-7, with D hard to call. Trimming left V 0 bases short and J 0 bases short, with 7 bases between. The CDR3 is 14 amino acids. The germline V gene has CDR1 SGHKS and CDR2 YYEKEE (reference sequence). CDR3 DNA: TGTGCCAGCAGCTTGGATCCACGCTCCTACGAGCAGTACTTC. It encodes CASSLDPRSYEQYF.

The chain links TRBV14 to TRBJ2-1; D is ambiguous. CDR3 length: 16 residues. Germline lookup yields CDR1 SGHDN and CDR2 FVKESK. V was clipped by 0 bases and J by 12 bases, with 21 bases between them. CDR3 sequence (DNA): TGTGCCAGCAGCCAAGATGAGCCGCTCACCCTCGATAGGCAGTTCTTC. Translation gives CASSQDEPLTLDRQFF.

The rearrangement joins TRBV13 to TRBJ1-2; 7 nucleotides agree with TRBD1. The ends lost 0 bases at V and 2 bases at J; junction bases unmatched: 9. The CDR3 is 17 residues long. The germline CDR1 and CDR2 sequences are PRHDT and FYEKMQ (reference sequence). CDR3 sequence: CASSLGREDRTNYGYTF. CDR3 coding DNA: TGTGCCAGCAGCTTAGGCCGGGAGGACAGGACAAACTATGGCTACACCTTC.

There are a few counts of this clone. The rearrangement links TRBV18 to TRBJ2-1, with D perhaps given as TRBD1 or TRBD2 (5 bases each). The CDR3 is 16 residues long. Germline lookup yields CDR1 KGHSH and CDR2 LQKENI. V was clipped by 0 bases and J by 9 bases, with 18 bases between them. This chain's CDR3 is CASSPPGTSAIFEQFF. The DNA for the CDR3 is TGTGCCAGCTCACCACCGGGGACCTCCGCCATATTTGAGCAGTTCTTC.

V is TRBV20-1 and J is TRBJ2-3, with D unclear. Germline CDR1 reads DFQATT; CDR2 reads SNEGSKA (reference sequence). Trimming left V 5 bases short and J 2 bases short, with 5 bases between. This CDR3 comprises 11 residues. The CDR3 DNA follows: TGCAGTGCTTCGACCACAGATACGCAGTATTTT. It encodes CSASTTDTQYF.

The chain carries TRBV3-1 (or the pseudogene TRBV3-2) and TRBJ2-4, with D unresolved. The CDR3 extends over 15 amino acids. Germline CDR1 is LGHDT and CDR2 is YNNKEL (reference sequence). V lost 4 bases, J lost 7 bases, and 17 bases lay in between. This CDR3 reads CASSPRRLGVNIQYF. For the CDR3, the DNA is TGTGCCAGCAGCCCACGCCGTCTTGGGGTGAACATTCAGTACTTC.